This passage covers 2 T cell receptor beta chains from one sample sequenced in a study of cytomegalovirus exposure and HLA in healthy donors. Measured with immunoSEQ multiplex PCR; TCRdb has only the in-frame clones, and not every one. The data contain around 190,000 clones, around nine tenths of them singletons. Sequencing was done on a sample of PBMCs. The receptor set was obtained from a man younger than 40 in good health and CMV-seropositive.

This sequence joins TRBV27 and TRBJ1-1; tentatively, D is TRBD1 (6 bases). Trimming removed 6 bases from V and 1 base from J, with 21 bases in between. The CDR3 sequence is 17 residues long. Germline assignment: CDR1 MNHEY and CDR2 SMNVEV (reference sequence). In DNA, the CDR3 is TGTGCCAGCAGCACCGGCGGGGGGCCGATTCCGAACACTGAAGCTTTCTTT. Translated, it gives CASSTGGGPIPNTEAFF.

This sequence joins TRBV7-2 and TRBJ1-2; perhaps TRBD1 as D (5 bases). The CDR3 contains 14 residues. CDR1 is SGHTA and CDR2 is FQGNSA in the germline V gene. The V end was cut by 6 bases, the J end by 6 bases, with 17 bases between. Here the CDR3 DNA reads TGTGCCAGCAGTCAAAGGGGCACAGAGCATGGCTACACCTTC. Protein product: CASSQRGTEHGYTF.